The T cell receptor beta chain under discussion was sequenced for a study of blood T cell repertoires in COVID-19. Study overall: There were acute and convalescent COVID-19 samples, and they came from the United States, Italy and Spain.

Original analysis: Estimation of nucleated cell counts was performed using reference gene primer amplification. Sequencing was performed with immunoSEQ multiplex PCR; in TCRdb, only in-frame clones are kept and a portion is missing. That table furnishes V, J and clone size, whereas the DNA furnished D and trimming. The sample contains around 75,000 clones, 75% to 90% of which appear only once. Seattle patients were enrolled while actively infected and followed longitudinally. The CDR3 covers 15 residues. V shed 7 bases and J shed 2 bases, with 16 bases lying between them. Germline loops: CDR1 MNHEY, CDR2 SVGAGI.

Sequenced material: peripheral blood. This TCR was recovered from a middle-aged man with COVID-19, enrolled during active disease. The chain has TRBV6-5 and TRBJ2-3; D unresolved. The CDR3 here is CASKSGDFHTDTQYF. CDR3 DNA: TGTGCCAGCAAATCGGGTGACTTCCACACAGATACGCAGTATTTT.